The clone carrying this TCR beta chain was counted only a few times. What it binds is not known. The sample belongs to a study of T cells after yellow fever vaccination. Study in general: Fractions with few cells were prepared using SMART-Seq v4 Ultra Low Input. Overall study results and limits: After the booster, approximately 95% of CD4 and approximately 87% of CD8 primary-response clones were re-detected. A weaker but faster secondary response was observed, peaking on day 5 versus 15.

Germline CDR1 LNHDA, CDR2 SQIVND (reference sequence). This CDR3 has 14 residues. V was clipped by 7 bases and J by 4 bases, with 16 bases between them. TCRdb recomputed calls from the 5' RACE reads with MiXCR, one row per CDR3 protein. Of under 600,000 distinct CDR3 sequences listed, around a fifth were seen once; the top ten hold roughly a sixth. This sequence joins TRBV19 and TRBJ2-5, with D perhaps TRBD2 (5 bases). The receptor was isolated from a man between 18 and 35 years old who received the YFV17D yellow fever vaccine. Here the sequenced sample was PBMCs, taken roughly 20 days after the first yellow fever vaccination. The CDR3 DNA reads TGTGCCAGTACTAAAAGCGGAGCCCTAGAGACCCAGTACTTC. Protein product: CASTKSGALETQYF.